A selection of T cell receptor beta chains follows, all from one sample in a study of blood T cell repertoires in COVID-19. The data were produced by immunoSEQ multiplex PCR, yet TCRdb's version contains in-frame clones alone and is incomplete. The sample gives some 110,000 clones, about 86% of which show up once; roughly two fifths is in the top ten. Material: peripheral blood. The receptors stem from a man older than 75 with acute or convalescent COVID-19. Each CDR3 is given with its conserved first and last residue. A D gene is named only where the DNA matches it firmly. The size of a clone is reported for some rows only, either as once, few or many, or as a class for expanded clones.

j_call d_call v_call clone_size cdr3_aa cdr3_nt
TRBJ2-7 TRBD1 TRBV6-5 few CASSYKADGQAEQYF TGTGCCAGCAGTTACAAGGCCGATGGACAGGCCGAGCAGTACTTC
TRBJ2-7 TRBD2 TRBV2 - CASNGAGDTGEQYF TGTGCCAGCAATGGGGCGGGAGACACTGGCGAGCAGTACTTC
TRBJ2-7 - TRBV6-2/TRBV6-3 - CASSYEQGAYEQYF TGTGCCAGCAGTTACGAACAGGGAGCCTACGAGCAGTACTTC
TRBJ1-5 - TRBV12-3/TRBV12-4 - CASSLGGDQPQHF TGTGCCAGCAGTCTAGGGGGAGATCAGCCCCAGCATTTT
TRBJ2-5 TRBD2 TRBV18 - CASSPRLAGGQRETQYF TGTGCCAGCTCACCAAGACTAGCGGGAGGGCAGCGGGAGACCCAGTACTTC
TRBJ2-2 TRBD1 TRBV11-1 - CASSFVRGPTGELFF TGTGCCAGCAGCTTCGTCAGGGGGCCTACCGGGGAGCTGTTTTTT
TRBJ2-7 - TRBV19 few CASSSPGSYEQYF TGTGCCAGTAGTAGCCCGGGCTCCTACGAGCAGTACTTC
TRBJ2-7 - TRBV19 - CASRSGSSYEQYF TGTGCCAGTAGATCGGGATCCTCCTACGAGCAGTACTTC
TRBJ2-5 - TRBV28 - CASSPRGGKKRYGETQYF TGTGCCAGCAGCCCCCGTGGGGGGAAAAAACGGTACGGAGAGACCCAGTACTTC
TRBJ2-7 - TRBV5-1 - CASSLAPGQFYEQYF TGCGCCAGCAGCTTGGCCCCCGGACAATTCTACGAGCAGTACTTC
TRBJ2-7 TRBD2 TRBV6-1 - CASSEWGLAAYEQYF TGTGCCAGCAGTGAATGGGGACTAGCGGCCTACGAGCAGTACTTC
TRBJ2-2 - TRBV15 once CATSRELTAGELFF TGTGCCACCTCTAGGGAGCTTACGGCCGGGGAGCTGTTTTTT
TRBJ1-1 - TRBV18 - CASSPLDSMNTEAFF TGTGCCAGCTCACCACTGGACAGCATGAACACTGAAGCTTTCTTT
TRBJ1-1 - TRBV2 - CASSGQYLNTEAFF TGTGCCAGCAGTGGACAGTACTTGAACACTGAAGCTTTCTTT
TRBJ2-2 - TRBV28 - CASSRYTGELFF TGTGCCAGCAGCCGTTACACCGGGGAGCTGTTTTTT
TRBJ2-5 TRBD2 TRBV30 - CAWNPGLAGETQYF TGTGCCTGGAACCCCGGACTAGCAGGAGAGACCCAGTACTTC
TRBJ2-1 - TRBV30 - CAWSTGGAGYNEQFF TGTGCCTGGAGTACTGGCGGGGCGGGTTACAATGAGCAGTTCTTC
TRBJ1-4 - TRBV28 - CASSSPPRGGREKLFF TGTGCCAGCAGCTCCCCCCCCAGGGGTGGGCGAGAAAAACTGTTTTTT
TRBJ2-1 TRBD1 TRBV2 - CASSFDRGQSSYNEQFF TGTGCCAGCAGTTTTGACAGGGGGCAGAGCTCCTACAATGAGCAGTTCTTC
TRBJ2-7 TRBD1 TRBV28 - CASSLSRRQGVSWYEQYF TGTGCCAGCAGTTTGTCGCGGAGGCAGGGGGTGAGTTGGTACGAGCAGTACTTC
TRBJ2-1 TRBD1 TRBV28 - CASWPGQGANHEQFF TGTGCCAGCTGGCCGGGACAGGGGGCCAACCATGAGCAGTTCTTC
TRBJ2-1 - TRBV19 - CASSTLQGGNEQFF TGTGCCAGTAGCACCTTGCAGGGCGGCAATGAGCAGTTCTTC
TRBJ2-2 TRBD2 TRBV27 - CASSSPIGGGRGSGELFF TGTGCCAGCAGTTCCCCCATAGGGGGCGGGAGGGGGTCCGGGGAGCTGTTTTTT
TRBJ2-7 TRBD2 TRBV18 - CASSPGAGGPGEQYF TGTGCCAGCTCACCGGGAGCGGGAGGGCCGGGCGAGCAGTACTTC
TRBJ2-7 - TRBV6-5 - CASSPQAGVHEQYF TGTGCCAGCAGTCCCCAGGCAGGGGTGCACGAGCAGTACTTC
TRBJ2-1 TRBD2 TRBV18 - CASSPPVGTSGRANEQFF TGTGCCAGCTCACCACCGGTCGGAACTAGCGGGAGGGCCAATGAGCAGTTCTTC
TRBJ2-4 - TRBV19 - CASRGTGKAGGLKNIQYF TGTGCCAGTAGAGGGACAGGAAAAGCGGGAGGACTCAAAAACATTCAGTACTTC
TRBJ1-1 - TRBV19 - CASSIVRGYTEAFF TGTGCCAGTAGTATCGTCAGAGGATACACTGAAGCTTTCTTT
TRBJ2-3 TRBD1 TRBV28 - CASTNSDRARADTQYF TGTGCCAGCACAAATTCGGACAGGGCTCGCGCAGATACGCAGTATTTT
TRBJ1-1 - TRBV27 few CASTKTHLNTEAFF TGTGCCAGCACCAAGACACATCTGAACACTGAAGCTTTCTTT
TRBJ2-7 TRBD1 TRBV7-3 - CASSLQGQGISGQYF TGTGCCAGCAGCTTACAGGGACAGGGGATATCGGGGCAGTACTTC
TRBJ2-1 TRBD2 TRBV6-2/TRBV6-3 - CASSPGTSAFNEQFF TGTGCCAGCAGCCCCGGGACTAGCGCATTCAATGAGCAGTTCTTC
TRBJ1-6 - TRBV2 - CASSEHNNSPLHF TGTGCCAGCAGTGAACACAATAATTCACCCCTCCACTTT
TRBJ2-5 TRBD1 TRBV4-1 - CASSLVGQGEETQYF TGCGCCAGCAGTTTGGTGGGACAGGGGGAAGAGACCCAGTACTTC
TRBJ1-6 - TRBV7-9 - CASSLGGGLVSPLHF TGTGCCAGCAGCCTGGGAGGGGGGCTAGTTTCACCCCTCCACTTT
TRBJ1-5 - TRBV5-1 - CASSLVPGVQPQHF TGCGCCAGCAGCTTGGTACCAGGGGTTCAGCCCCAGCATTTT
TRBJ1-5 - TRBV29-1 few CSVATDSRNQPQHF TGCAGCGTCGCCACCGACAGTCGCAATCAGCCCCAGCATTTT
TRBJ1-2 - TRBV18 few CASSSQGNGYTF TGTGCCAGCTCATCGCAGGGAAATGGCTACACCTTC
TRBJ1-5 TRBD1 TRBV5-1 few CASSTGGQHQPQHF TGCGCCAGCAGCACAGGGGGGCAACATCAGCCCCAGCATTTT
TRBJ2-3 TRBD2 TRBV7-9 once CASSSLGGTDTDTQYF TGTGCCAGCAGCTCTCTGGGGGGGACTGACACAGATACGCAGTATTTT
TRBJ1-5 - TRBV6-6 - CASREGNQPQHF TGTGCCAGCAGGGAGGGCAATCAGCCCCAGCATTTT
TRBJ2-4 - TRBV7-2 - CASSLPVAKNIQYF TGTGCCAGCAGCTTACCCGTAGCCAAAAACATTCAGTACTTC
TRBJ2-1 - TRBV29-1 - CSAEAQGYNEQFF TGCAGCGCAGAGGCACAGGGTTACAATGAGCAGTTCTTC
TRBJ2-7 - TRBV2 - CASRRRQDPYEQYF TGTGCCAGCAGGAGGAGACAGGACCCCTACGAGCAGTACTTC
TRBJ2-4 - TRBV6-5 - CATVTGSKNIQYF TGTGCCACCGTTACAGGATCCAAAAACATTCAGTACTTC
TRBJ1-4 TRBD1 TRBV27 - CASSPLKGQGAGEKLFF TGTGCCAGCAGTCCGCTCAAGGGACAGGGGGCGGGAGAAAAACTGTTTTTT